This T cell receptor (beta chain) was captured by sequencing in a study of radiotherapy plus CTLA-4 blockade in lung cancer. About the research overall: Across the patients, objective responses occurred in 18%, and disease control in approximately 30%. Study-wide points: After radiotherapy and ipilimumab, tumor-derived clones expanded in peripheral blood. Early blood T cell clone dynamics, with interferon-beta, were reported to best predict response.

Per the germline V gene, CDR1 is SEHNR and CDR2 is FQNEAQ (reference sequence). The CDR3 loop spans 15 amino acids. Trimming took off 5 bases at V and 2 bases at J, with 14 bases between the two ends. In regard to this clone: What it recognizes is unknown.

Those with chemo-refractory metastatic non-small-cell lung cancer were treated with focal radiation combined with CTLA-4 blockade using ipilimumab. Using immunoSEQ multiplex PCR, the repertoire was profiled, and TCRdb retains in-frame clones only, with some absent. The table includes some 110,000 clones, about 80% detected once. The TCR originated in a human donor with non-small cell lung cancer that progressed on radiotherapy plus ipilimumab. Some clones in this sample may be carry-over from other donors' samples. The chain recombines TRBV7-9 with TRBJ2-3; D uncertain. The sequences come from peripheral blood, collected from a patient treated with radiotherapy plus ipilimumab. In DNA form, the CDR3 reads TGTGCCAGCAGCCTCCTTGGATACGACACAGATACGCAGTATTTT. It encodes CASSLLGYDTDTQYF.